This entry describes one TCR beta chain. The sample comes from a study of blood T cell repertoires in COVID-19. Study at large: PBMCs, B-cell-depleted T cells, or T cells were the source of the cDNA or gDNA that made up the material.

The V and J ends lost 2 bases and 2 bases respectively, with 7 bases between them. The CDR3 consists of 13 residues. CDR1 is MNHEY, CDR2 SMNVEV, per germline (reference sequence). Clones were sequenced by immunoSEQ multiplex PCR, and TCRdb holds only the in-frame ones, with some missing. The repertoire consists of a few hundred thousand clones, with more than 85% occurring once and the leading ten covering roughly 3%. This clonotype originated in a man aged 55 to 70 with acute or convalescent COVID-19. Specimen: peripheral blood. This chain connects TRBV27 to TRBJ2-7; D is possibly TRBD1 (5 bases). The CDR3 protein is CASSLQGPYEQYF. CDR3 in DNA: TGTGCCAGCAGTTTACAGGGCCCCTACGAGCAGTACTTC.